Listed here are 14 T cell receptor beta chains from one sample, sequenced in a study of T-cell memory formation after mild COVID-19. MiXCR was run by TCRdb on the 5' RACE reads, yielding one entry per CDR3 protein. The sample has a few hundred thousand distinct CDR3 sequences, approximately 9% seen once. Material for sequencing was PBMCs or a T cell subset sorted from them (not recorded which). These receptor sequences come from a man between 18 and 29 years old who had mild COVID-19 (a few samples of this study predate the infection). Cell type and time point are not known.

There are a few counts of this clonotype. The rearrangement joins TRBV7-8 to TRBJ2-6; D uncertain. Germline CDR1 and CDR2: SGHVS and FQNEAQ. Trimming cost V 8 bases and J 4 bases, with 6 bases left between them. The CDR3 is 12 residues long. The CDR3 nucleotides are TGTGCCAGCGGGTCAGGGGCCAACGTCCTGACTTTC. This sequence encodes CASGSGANVLTF.

The chain carries TRBV5-1 and TRBJ1-1, with D tentatively TRBD1 (6 bases). The CDR3 consists of 15 residues. V lost 3 bases, J lost 1 base, and 13 bases lay in between. Looked up from germline, CDR1 is SGHRS and CDR2 is YFSETQ. CDR3: CASSWNGQTNTEAFF. DNA of the CDR3: TGCGCCAGCAGCTGGAATGGACAGACGAACACTGAAGCTTTCTTT. The complete variable domain, with remaining parts taken from reference TRBV5-1 and TRBJ1-1, reads KAGVTQTPRYLIKTRGQQVTLSCSPISGHRSVSWYQQTPGQGLQFLFEYFSETQRNKGNFPGRFSGRQFSNSRSEMNVSTLELGDSALYLCASSWNGQTNTEAFFGQGTRLTVV.

The chain joins TRBV5-1 to TRBJ1-4; 7 bases agree with TRBD1. After removal of 6 bases from V and 5 bases from J, the junction contained 4 bases not matched to a gene. The CDR3 is 13 amino acids. Germline V gene data show CDR1 as SGHRS and CDR2 as YFSETQ. CDR3 nucleotide sequence: TGCGCCAGCAAAGAGACAGGGAATGAAAAACTGTTTTTT. Its translation is CASKETGNEKLFF.

This clonotype was counted only a few times. The chain carries TRBV6-5 and TRBJ2-2; D remains ambiguous. CDR1 MNHEY and CDR2 SVGAGI come from the germline V gene. Trimming took 3 bases from V and 4 from J, leaving 18 bases between them. The CDR3 contains 17 residues. In DNA form, the CDR3 reads TGTGCCAGCAGTTATGACCCCCTGGGCCCGGGCACCGGGGAGCTGTTTTTT. Encoded protein: CASSYDPLGPGTGELFF.

There are a few counts of this clonotype. This sequence joins TRBV3-1 and TRBJ2-1, with D perhaps matching TRBD2 (6 bases). V gave up 5 bases and J gave up 9 bases, with 11 bases separating them. Germline-derived CDR1 and CDR2 are LGHDT and YNNKEL (reference sequence). The CDR3 has 12 amino acids. The CDR3 DNA reads TGTGCCAGCAGCTACGGGACTCTTGAGCAGTTCTTC. It codes for CASSYGTLEQFF.

The genes are TRBV7-2 and TRBJ1-2, with TRBD1 matching over 7 bases. Looked up from germline, CDR1 is SGHTA and CDR2 is FQGNSA. The V and J ends lost 5 bases and 4 bases, in that order; junction bases with no gene match: 7. CDR3 length equals 14 residues. The chain's CDR3 is CASSHQTGLYGYTF. CDR3 sequence (DNA): TGTGCCAGCAGCCACCAGACAGGGCTCTATGGCTACACCTTC.

This chain joins TRBV29-1 and TRBJ1-1, with D tentatively TRBD1 (5 bases). This CDR3 spans 12 amino acids. Per the germline V gene, CDR1 is SQVTM and CDR2 is ANQGSEA. Trimming left V 3 bases short and J 2 bases short, with 7 bases between. The CDR3 protein is CSVERGNTEAFF. As DNA, the CDR3 is TGCAGCGTTGAGAGGGGAAACACTGAAGCTTTCTTT.

This clonotype showed up just a few times. The chain couples TRBV11-2 to TRBJ1-2; unclear D gene. CDR3 size: 16 residues. Germline V CDR1 and CDR2: SGHAT, FQNNGV. The ends were cut back, 2 bases at V and 5 bases at J, with 18 bases in the middle. This CDR3 reads CASSLKAPPAVYGYTF. The CDR3 DNA follows: TGTGCCAGCAGCTTAAAGGCCCCCCCCGCAGTTTATGGCTACACCTTC.

This clonotype showed up many times. CDR3 DNA sequence: TGTGCCAGCAGCCAAGATCGGGGGACTGTGGGGGCAGATACGCAGTATTTT. This translates into CASSQDRGTVGADTQYF. The chain links TRBV4-2 to TRBJ2-3, with a tentative D call TRBD2 (6 bases). CDR1 and CDR2 (germline): LGHNA, YNFKEQ. Trimming pared 0 bases from V and 4 bases from J, leaving 17 bases between. The CDR3 totals 17 residues.

This clonotype has more than one count but fewer than ten. The chain combines TRBV5-1 with TRBJ1-4, with no clear D. V lost 4 bases and J lost 0, with 13 bases in between. Looked up from germline, CDR1 is SGHRS and CDR2 is YFSETQ. This CDR3 region has 16 residues. The DNA for the CDR3 is TGCGCCAGCAGCCCGGCCGACACCGCAACTAATGAAAAACTGTTTTTT. As protein: CASSPADTATNEKLFF.

For the CDR3, the DNA is TGTGCCAGCAGCTTAACCCCCAGCGGGGGTGGGACCCAGTACTTC. This sequence encodes CASSLTPSGGGTQYF. This chain connects TRBV7-3 to TRBJ2-5; 8 nucleotides agree with TRBD2. This CDR3 contains 15 residues. J gave up 7 bases and V 0 bases, and 7 bases lay outside the gene matches. From germline, CDR1 is SGHTA and CDR2 FQGTGA.

The gene calls are TRBV28 and TRBJ1-2; D unclear. The CDR3 is 12 residues long. Germline CDR1 is MDHEN and CDR2 is SYDVKM. Trimming took 3 bases from V and 10 from J, leaving 12 bases between them. Written as DNA, the CDR3 is TGTGCCAGCAGTTTTCGAATGGGTTTCTACACCTTC. Translating gives CASSFRMGFYTF.

This clonotype was detected a few times. This chain connects TRBV20-1 to TRBJ2-3; tentative D call: TRBD2 (6 bases). The CDR3 has 15 residues. The V end was cut by 1 base, the J end by 6 bases, with 17 bases between. Germline V gene lookup returns CDR1 DFQATT and CDR2 SNEGSKA (reference sequence). CDR3 sequence (DNA): TGCAGTGCTAGAGTCGGTAGCGGTCTTTCCGATACGCAGTATTTT. Translated: CSARVGSGLSDTQYF.

In this sample, this clonotype turned up a few times. This chain's CDR3 is CSAGPQTPLSEAFF. The CDR3 DNA follows: TGCAGTGCTGGCCCGCAGACCCCTCTCTCTGAAGCTTTCTTT. The chain employs TRBV20-1 and TRBJ1-1; D is uncertain. Germline V gene lookup returns CDR1 DFQATT and CDR2 SNEGSKA (reference sequence). The CDR3 totals 14 residues. The germline V and J ends were trimmed by 5 bases and 6 bases, with 19 bases remaining between them.